The 24 T cell receptor beta chains below come from one sample, sequenced in a study of blood T cells in healthy people across ages. Together with a sample-barcoded 5' primer, a J-beta primer mix was included in a second PCR lasting 7 to 11 cycles. MiXCR was run by TCRdb on the 5' RACE reads, yielding one entry per CDR3 protein. Of 1.6 million or so distinct CDR3 sequences listed, roughly 32% were seen once; the top ten hold approximately 10%. The sequencing sample was made of blood. These receptors came from a woman aged 25 to 39 in good health.

The chain employs TRBV12-3 or TRBV12-4 and TRBJ2-5; TRBD2 aligns across 14 bases. The junction had 10 bases not matched to a gene; V was cut back by 5 bases and J by 2 bases. The CDR3 is 18 amino acids. The CDR3 here is CASSEGLAGATLQETQYF. The CDR3 region has the DNA TGTGCCAGCAGTGAGGGACTAGCGGGAGCGACCTTACAAGAGACCCAGTACTTC.

The chain is built from TRBV12-3 or TRBV12-4 and TRBJ2-4; TRBD2 aligns across 7 bases. V lost 4 bases and J lost 8; bases outside the gene matches: 8. This CDR3 contains 14 residues. This CDR3 reads CASSWGGSRDIQYF. In nucleotides, the CDR3 is TGTGCCAGCAGTTGGGGCGGGAGCCGGGACATTCAGTACTTC.

This clonotype was detected many times. The chain carries TRBV29-1 and TRBJ2-3, with TRBD1 matching over 9 bases. The CDR3 is 12 residues long. The ends lost 8 bases at V and 5 bases at J; junction bases unmatched: 5. The germline V gene has CDR1 SQVTM and CDR2 ANQGSEA. CDR3 bases: TGCAGCCTGGACAGGGGTCTAGATACGCAGTATTTT. Its translation: CSLDRGLDTQYF.

This rearrangement joins TRBV5-1 to TRBJ1-3; the D gene is possibly TRBD1 (5 bases). Trimming removed 0 bases from V and 2 bases from J, with 9 bases in between. The germline gives CDR1 SGHRS, CDR2 YFSETQ. The CDR3 loop spans 15 amino acids. CDR3: CASSLEPGPGNTIYF. In DNA form, the CDR3 reads TGCGCCAGCAGCTTGGAACCAGGGCCTGGAAACACCATATATTTT. Looking up the rest from reference TRBV5-1 and TRBJ1-3 gives the full variable domain: KAGVTQTPRYLIKTRGQQVTLSCSPISGHRSVSWYQQTPGQGLQFLFEYFSETQRNKGNFPGRFSGRQFSNSRSEMNVSTLELGDSALYLCASSLEPGPGNTIYFGEGSWLTVV.

V gene TRBV7-2 combines with J gene TRBJ2-7, with 10 bases matching TRBD2. Germline assignment: CDR1 SGHTA and CDR2 FQGNSA. J was trimmed by 5 bases and V by 5 bases; bases with no gene match: 3. This CDR3 comprises 13 residues. The CDR3 here is CASSHGTSDEQYF. DNA for the CDR3: TGTGCCAGCAGCCATGGGACTAGCGACGAGCAGTACTTC.

A few counts support this clonotype. The chain links TRBV28 to TRBJ2-5; 7 nucleotides match TRBD2. From germline, CDR1 is MDHEN and CDR2 SYDVKM. V shed 6 bases and J 2 bases; nucleotides not matched to a gene: 6. The CDR3 runs 14 residues. The CDR3 DNA reads TGTGCCAGCAGGGGCGGGGGTATACAAGAGACCCAGTACTTC. It is translated as CASRGGGIQETQYF.

This clonotype was recorded once. J is TRBJ2-1 and V is TRBV25-1; a possible D gene is TRBD1 (6 bases). The CDR3 sequence is 14 residues long. The V and J ends lost 2 bases and 7 bases respectively, with 12 bases between them. Germline V gene lookup returns CDR1 MGHDK and CDR2 SYGVNS. DNA for the CDR3: TGTGCCAGCAGTGAAGCCTGCAGGGGTAATGAGCAGTTCTTC. This gives the protein CASSEACRGNEQFF.

The chain combines TRBV9 with TRBJ2-4, with TRBD2 identical over 10 bases. The V and J ends lost 4 bases and 5 bases, in that order; junction bases with no gene match: 9. Germline values: CDR1 SGDLS, CDR2 YYNGEE. The CDR3 spans 16 residues. The CDR3 coding sequence is TGTGCCAGCAGCCCCCTGGAGCGGGAGGGGCAAAACATTCAGTACTTC. As protein: CASSPLEREGQNIQYF.

This clonotype was observed at least ten times. V and J are TRBV12-3 or TRBV12-4 and TRBJ2-5; the D gene is possibly TRBD1 (7 bases). Trimming cost V 8 bases and J 5 bases, with 15 bases left between them. The CDR3 sequence is 13 residues long. The CDR3 DNA reads TGTGCCAGCGCCAGGGGGGTCGGGGAGACCCAGTACTTC. It encodes CASARGVGETQYF.

This rearrangement joins TRBV20-1 to TRBJ2-5, with TRBD1 as a possible D gene (7 bases). The germline V gene has CDR1 DFQATT and CDR2 SNEGSKA (reference sequence). The CDR3 totals 13 residues. Trimming removed 3 bases at V and 5 bases at J, with 13 bases between. The CDR3 reads CSASWRGQETQYF. CDR3 bases: TGCAGTGCTAGCTGGAGGGGGCAGGAGACCCAGTACTTC.

The rearrangement uses TRBV4-1 and TRBJ2-7; D unresolved. Germline CDR1 reads MGHRA; CDR2 reads YSYEKL. The CDR3 is 17 amino acids. V dropped 0 bases and J dropped 2 bases, with 17 bases sitting between them. CDR3 loop: CASSQDQVRLTTYEQYF. The CDR3 DNA is TGCGCCAGCAGCCAAGATCAGGTGAGACTGACGACCTACGAGCAGTACTTC.

The rearrangement joins TRBV7-6 to TRBJ2-3, with 7 nucleotides matching TRBD1. The CDR3 is 15 amino acids. The germline V gene has CDR1 SGHVS and CDR2 FNYEAQ. The junction had 5 bases not matched to a gene; V was cut back by 5 bases and J by 0 bases. Here the CDR3 DNA reads TGTGCCAGCAGCAACCGGGACAGTAGCACAGATACGCAGTATTTT. Translation: CASSNRDSSTDTQYF.

This clonotype was seen many times. The chain carries TRBV28 and TRBJ2-1; 9 bases agree with TRBD2. The CDR3 runs 14 residues. V trimming: 4 bases; J trimming: 7 bases; junction bases outside the gene matches: 5. Per germline, CDR1 MDHEN and CDR2 SYDVKM. CDR3 in DNA: TGTGCCAGCAGTTCGACTAGCGGCACAAATGAGCAGTTCTTC. This codes for CASSSTSGTNEQFF.

This clonotype was recorded at least ten times. V is TRBV29-1 and J is TRBJ1-2; 9 bases match TRBD1. The V and J ends lost 7 bases and 3 bases, in that order; junction bases with no gene match: 6. The CDR3 consists of 13 residues. The germline gives CDR1 SQVTM, CDR2 ANQGSEA. For the CDR3, the DNA is TGCAGCGCATGGGACAGGGTCGACTATGGCTACACCTTC. Encoded protein: CSAWDRVDYGYTF.

This rearrangement joins TRBV12-3 or TRBV12-4 to TRBJ1-2; D remains ambiguous. The CDR3 runs 16 residues. Trimming cost V 2 bases and J 4 bases, with 17 bases left between them. The CDR3 bases are TGTGCCAGCAGTTTAAGTTACTCGGGAGACGGCTATGGCTACACCTTC. Translation: CASSLSYSGDGYGYTF.

In its sample, this clonotype was seen many times. The genes are TRBV7-9 and TRBJ2-3, with TRBD2 matching over 8 bases. Germline assignment: CDR1 SEHNR and CDR2 FQNEAQ (reference sequence). The V and J ends lost 2 bases and 2 bases, in that order; junction bases with no gene match: 6. This CDR3 spans 16 amino acids. In DNA form, the CDR3 reads TGTGCCAGCAGCTTACTTAGCGGGGACCCCACAGATACGCAGTATTTT. Translated: CASSLLSGDPTDTQYF.

A word on this clonotype: This may stem from a read error, because a much larger clone lies one nucleotide away. The chain employs TRBV6-1 and TRBJ2-1; D unclear. This CDR3 has 12 amino acids. V shed 7 bases and J shed 2 bases, with 6 bases lying between them. CDR1 MNHNS and CDR2 SASEGT come from the germline V gene. The CDR3 bases are TGTGCCAGCATGGCCCCCTACAATGAGCAGTTCTTC. Translating it yields CASMAPYNEQFF.

The chain employs TRBV7-9 and TRBJ1-4, with 7 bases aligning to TRBD1. CDR1 and CDR2 from the germline V gene are SEHNR and FQNEAQ (reference sequence). This CDR3 has 15 residues. Trimming took 3 bases from V and 8 from J; bases not matched to a gene: 9. This CDR3 is CASSFTGRGDEKLFF. In DNA, the CDR3 is TGTGCCAGCAGCTTTACGGGCAGGGGGGACGAAAAACTGTTTTTT.

The chain couples TRBV28 to TRBJ2-1, with D tentatively TRBD1 (6 bases). The V end lost 0 bases, the J end lost 8 bases, and 14 bases lay between the germline ends. The germline V gene has CDR1 MDHEN and CDR2 SYDVKM. This CDR3 contains 15 residues. The CDR3 protein is CASSLWAGESYEQFF. The DNA of the CDR3 is TGTGCCAGCAGTTTATGGGCAGGGGAAAGCTATGAGCAGTTCTTC.

Worth noting for this clonotype: One junction end disagrees with the germline gene, perhaps due to a read error. V is TRBV20-1 and J is TRBJ2-5; TRBD2 matches at 7 bases. The germline CDR1 and CDR2 sequences are DFQATT and SNEGSKA (reference sequence). The CDR3 totals 15 residues. CDR3: CSAREGRVIQETRYF. DNA of the CDR3: TGCAGTGCCAGAGAGGGGAGGGTAATTCAGGAGACCCGGTACTTC.

This clonotype was seen just once. This chain joins TRBV2 and TRBJ2-1; the match to TRBD2 covers 7 bases. The germline CDR1 and CDR2 sequences are SNHLY and FYNNEI. The V gene end was trimmed by 5 bases and the J gene end by 13 bases; junction bases not matched to a gene: 11. The CDR3 sequence is 13 residues long. CDR3 in amino acids: CASSRGGEETQFF. For the CDR3, the DNA is TGTGCCAGCAGTCGGGGAGGGGAGGAGACCCAGTTCTTC. Filled out from reference TRBV2 and TRBJ2-1, the complete variable domain reads EPEVTQTPSHQVTQMGQEVILRCVPISNHLYFYWYRQILGQKVEFLVSFYNNEISEKSEIFDDQFSVERPDGSNFTLKIRSTKLEDSAMYFCASSRGGEETQFFGPGTRLTVL.

This sequence joins TRBV20-1 and TRBJ2-3, with D maybe TRBD2 (5 bases). The CDR3 consists of 14 residues. Trimming stripped 2 bases from V and 2 bases from J, with 11 bases between. Germline loops: CDR1 DFQATT, CDR2 SNEGSKA (reference sequence). For the CDR3, the DNA is TGCAGTGCTAGACGGCGGGCCCTCACAGATACGCAGTATTTT. It yields the protein CSARRRALTDTQYF.

The J gene is TRBJ1-1, the V gene TRBV6-5; no clear D. The CDR3 is 13 residues long. Per germline, CDR1 MNHEY and CDR2 SVGAGI. V was shortened by 10 bases and J by 0 bases, with 12 bases between the two germline ends. CDR3 in amino acids: CATRRKLNTEAFF. The CDR3 nucleotides read TGTGCCACCCGAAGGAAGTTGAACACTGAAGCTTTCTTT.

This chain connects TRBV9 to TRBJ1-1; D remains unclear. Germline values: CDR1 SGDLS, CDR2 YYNGEE. The CDR3 is 14 residues long. The ends were cut back, 3 bases at V and 1 base at J, with 10 bases in the middle. CDR3 region: CASSGFLGNTEAFF. For the CDR3, the DNA is TGTGCCAGCAGCGGATTCCTGGGGAACACTGAAGCTTTCTTT.